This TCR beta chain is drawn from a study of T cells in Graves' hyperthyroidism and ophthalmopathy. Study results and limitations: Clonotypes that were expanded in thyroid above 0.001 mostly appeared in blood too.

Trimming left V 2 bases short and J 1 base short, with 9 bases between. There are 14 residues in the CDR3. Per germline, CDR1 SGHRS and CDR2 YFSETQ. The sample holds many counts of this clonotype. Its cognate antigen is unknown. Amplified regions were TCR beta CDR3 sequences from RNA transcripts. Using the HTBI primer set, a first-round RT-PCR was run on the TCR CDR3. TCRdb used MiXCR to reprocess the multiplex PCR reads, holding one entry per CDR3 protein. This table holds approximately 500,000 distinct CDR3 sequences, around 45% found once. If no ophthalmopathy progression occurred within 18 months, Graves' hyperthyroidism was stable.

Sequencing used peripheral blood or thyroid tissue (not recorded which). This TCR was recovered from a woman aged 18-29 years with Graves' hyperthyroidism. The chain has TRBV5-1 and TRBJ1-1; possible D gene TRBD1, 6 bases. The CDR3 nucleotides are TGCGCCAGCAGCTTCAGGGGTAAGAACACTGAAGCTTTCTTT. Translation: CASSFRGKNTEAFF.